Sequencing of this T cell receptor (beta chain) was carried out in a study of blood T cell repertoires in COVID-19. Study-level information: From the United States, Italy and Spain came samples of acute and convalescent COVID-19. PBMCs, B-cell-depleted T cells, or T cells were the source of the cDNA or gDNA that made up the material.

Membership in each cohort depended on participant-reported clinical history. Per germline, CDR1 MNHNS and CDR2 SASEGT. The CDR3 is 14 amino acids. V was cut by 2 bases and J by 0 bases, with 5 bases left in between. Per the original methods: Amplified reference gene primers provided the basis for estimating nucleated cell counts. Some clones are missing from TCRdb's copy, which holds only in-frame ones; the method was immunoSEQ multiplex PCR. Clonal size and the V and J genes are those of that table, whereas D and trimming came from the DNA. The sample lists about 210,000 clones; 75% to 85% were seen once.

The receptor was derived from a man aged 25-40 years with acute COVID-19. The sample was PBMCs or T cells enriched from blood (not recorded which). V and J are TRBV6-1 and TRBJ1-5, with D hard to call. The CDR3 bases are TGTGCCAGCAGTGAATTAGATAGCAATCAGCCCCAGCATTTT. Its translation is CASSELDSNQPQHF.